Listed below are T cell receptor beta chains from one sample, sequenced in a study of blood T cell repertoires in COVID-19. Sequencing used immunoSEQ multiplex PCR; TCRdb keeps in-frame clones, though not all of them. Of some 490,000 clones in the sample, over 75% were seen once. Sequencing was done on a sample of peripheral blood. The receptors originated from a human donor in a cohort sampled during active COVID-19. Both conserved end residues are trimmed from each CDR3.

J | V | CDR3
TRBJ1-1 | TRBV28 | ASTRDSENTEAF
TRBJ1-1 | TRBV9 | ASSVGTGGKTEAF
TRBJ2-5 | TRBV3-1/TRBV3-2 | ASSQVVGSGMAETQY
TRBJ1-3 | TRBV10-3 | AISLGTLDGNTIY
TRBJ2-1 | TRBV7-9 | ASSLAGTVNEQF
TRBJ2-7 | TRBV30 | AFGTGGAYEQY
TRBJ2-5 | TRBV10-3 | AISEGREFETQY
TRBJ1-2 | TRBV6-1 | ASSEAITGPVYGYT
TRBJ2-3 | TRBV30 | AWIGLAATDTQY
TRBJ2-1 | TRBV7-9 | ASSTGLALYNEQF
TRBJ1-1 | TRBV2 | ASSDEGNTEAF
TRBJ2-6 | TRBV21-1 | ASSDQEVGSSGANVLT
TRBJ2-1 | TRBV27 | ASSQTGLAGEFAYNEQF
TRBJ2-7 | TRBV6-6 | ASSYFSEQY
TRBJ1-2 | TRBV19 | ASSRAGGYT
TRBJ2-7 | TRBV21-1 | ASTNTGIVSSYEQY
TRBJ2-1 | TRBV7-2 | ASSLDVGRAFDEQF
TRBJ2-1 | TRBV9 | ASSLGTSGITYNEQF
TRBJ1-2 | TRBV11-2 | ASSLGTGTGYYGYT
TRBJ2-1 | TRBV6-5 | ASIGLAGVGEQF
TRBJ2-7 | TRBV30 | AWSPVNDEQY
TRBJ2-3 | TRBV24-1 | ATSDPGLAGVGGTQY
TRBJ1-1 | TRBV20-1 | SASRGMNTEAF
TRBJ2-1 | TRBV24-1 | ATSDLGNRVGEQF
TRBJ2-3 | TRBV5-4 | ASSLDPGDTQY
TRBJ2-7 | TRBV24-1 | AARDRGSREQY
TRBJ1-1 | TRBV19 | ASRDNLRTEAF
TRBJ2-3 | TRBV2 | AIGPPGTRSTDTQY
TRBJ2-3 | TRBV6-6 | ASTPPSGTDTQY
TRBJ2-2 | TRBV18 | ASSPRTGAPGELF
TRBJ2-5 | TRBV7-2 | ASSSRTGMETQY
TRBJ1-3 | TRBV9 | ASSAQGLSGNTIY
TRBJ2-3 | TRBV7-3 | ASSSEGQVTDTQY
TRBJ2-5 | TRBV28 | ASSLLGKGEETQY
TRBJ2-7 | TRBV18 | ASSPTGTSYEQY
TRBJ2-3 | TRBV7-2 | ASSLGFSGGTDTQY
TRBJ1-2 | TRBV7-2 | ASSWGDYGYT
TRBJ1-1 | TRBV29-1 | SATRDTEAF
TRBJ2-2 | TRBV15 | ATSRDQTPGELF
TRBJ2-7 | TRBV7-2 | ASSSRGTGYYEQY
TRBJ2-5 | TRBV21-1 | ASSKETAGGSQETQY
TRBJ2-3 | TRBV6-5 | ASSPRANTQY
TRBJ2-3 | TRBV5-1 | ASSLSTSLGADTQY
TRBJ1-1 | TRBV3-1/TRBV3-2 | ASSQPTQLDEAF
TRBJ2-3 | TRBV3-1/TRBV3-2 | ASSPAGPDTQY
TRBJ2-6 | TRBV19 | ASSGGRDSGANVLT
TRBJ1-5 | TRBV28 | ASIRTVGNQPQH
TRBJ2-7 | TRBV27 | ASSLRGTDSYEQY
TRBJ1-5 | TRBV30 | AWASGTGVNQPQH
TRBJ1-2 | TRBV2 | ASSEQGAYGYT
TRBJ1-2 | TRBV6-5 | ASSPRQGYGYT
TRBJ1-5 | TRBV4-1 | ASSQVTGKGGQPQH
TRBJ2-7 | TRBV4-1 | ASSVTGSEQY
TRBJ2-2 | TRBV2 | ASSASLAATGELF
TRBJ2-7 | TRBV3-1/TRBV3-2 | ASSQSSYEQY
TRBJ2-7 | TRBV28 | ASSLDRPTYEQY
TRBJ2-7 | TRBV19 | ASSPQRQGRSYEQY